The next 28 T cell receptor beta chains were all read from a single sample in a study of blood T cell repertoires in COVID-19. Here immunoSEQ multiplex PCR was the method, and the copy in TCRdb shows in-frame clones only, minus some. The sample has hundreds of thousands of clones, 80% to 90% seen once. The sample was peripheral blood. Source of these receptors: a woman aged 80 or over with active or convalescent COVID-19.

The CDR3 DNA reads as TGTGCCAGCAGCCGACGGGCGGGAGGGATCGCAGATACGCAGTATTTT. Translated: CASSRRAGGIADTQYF. The chain carries TRBV5-6 and TRBJ2-3, with 9 bases fitting TRBD2. After removal of 4 bases from V and 4 bases from J, the junction contained 10 bases not matched to a gene. Germline V gene data show CDR1 as SGHDT and CDR2 as YYEEEE. The CDR3 is made up of 16 amino acids.

This chain uses TRBV6-2 or TRBV6-3 with TRBJ2-7; possible D gene TRBD2, 5 bases. Germline CDR1 reads MNHEY; CDR2 reads SVGEGT. The CDR3 loop spans 13 amino acids. V was clipped by 5 bases and J by 1 base, with 9 bases between them. The CDR3 loop is CASSRTGSYEQYF. The CDR3 bases are TGTGCCAGCAGTAGAACGGGATCCTACGAGCAGTACTTC.

The gene calls are TRBV9 and TRBJ2-3; 11 nucleotides match TRBD2. Per the germline V gene, CDR1 is SGDLS and CDR2 is YYNGEE. V lost 5 bases, J lost 1 base, and 3 bases stayed unmatched. The CDR3 sequence is 15 residues long. CDR3 DNA: TGTGCCAGCAGTCGTAGCGGGGGGGGCACAGATACGCAGTATTTT. Its translation: CASSRSGGGTDTQYF.

V and J are TRBV28 and TRBJ2-3, with TRBD2 matching 13 bases. In germline, CDR1 is MDHEN, CDR2 SYDVKM. This CDR3 region has 16 residues. V lost 11 bases and J lost 5; bases outside the gene matches: 13. In DNA form, the CDR3 reads TGTGCCGTTAGTCTGACTAGCGGGGGGCTGGGAGATACGCAGTATTTT. This encodes CAVSLTSGGLGDTQYF. Complete variable domain (other parts from reference TRBV28 and TRBJ2-3): DVKVTQSSRYLVKRTGEKVFLECVQDMDHENMFWYRQDPGLGLRLIYFSYDVKMKEKGDIPEGYSVSREKKERFSLILESASTNQTSMYLCAVSLTSGGLGDTQYFGPGTRLTVL.

The V gene is TRBV5-4, the J gene TRBJ2-3, with D maybe TRBD1 (5 bases). Germline-derived CDR1 and CDR2 are SGHNT and YYREEE (reference sequence). The CDR3 loop spans 17 amino acids. The V end lost 4 bases, the J end lost 6 bases, and 24 bases lay between the germline ends. The DNA of the CDR3 is TGTGCCAGCAGCCCGGTTGGGGCCATTCACGTATCCGATACGCAGTATTTT. This codes for CASSPVGAIHVSDTQYF.

Only one count was recorded for this clone. This sequence joins TRBV4-2 and TRBJ1-2; 7 bases fit TRBD1. The CDR3 contains 14 residues. Looked up from germline, CDR1 is LGHNA and CDR2 is YNFKEQ. J was trimmed by 7 bases and V by 0 bases; bases with no gene match: 5. CDR3 in amino acids: CASSQDYRGFGYTF. The CDR3 nucleotides read TGTGCCAGCAGCCAAGATTACAGGGGATTTGGCTACACCTTC.

The chain combines TRBV11-3 with TRBJ2-4; 8 nucleotides match TRBD1. With 6 bases clipped from V and 0 bases from J, the junction kept 7 bases outside the gene matches. The CDR3 spans 16 residues. The germline CDR1 and CDR2 sequences are SGHNT and YENEEA. The chain's CDR3 is CASSPGQGEAKNIQYF. DNA of the CDR3: TGTGCCAGCAGTCCCGGACAGGGTGAAGCCAAAAACATTCAGTACTTC.

The chain recombines TRBV7-8 with TRBJ2-7; TRBD1 aligns across 8 bases. This CDR3 has 15 residues. After removal of 5 bases from V and 6 bases from J, the junction contained 12 bases not matched to a gene. CDR1 is SGHVS, CDR2 FQNEAQ, per germline. As DNA, the CDR3 is TGTGCCAGCAGCCTAGGGGCCGGACAGGGTTCCGAGCAGTACTTC. It translates to CASSLGAGQGSEQYF.

This chain links TRBV6-4 with TRBJ1-2; the D gene is possibly TRBD1 (6 bases). Germline V lookup: CDR1 MRHNA, CDR2 SNTAGT. V lost 6 bases and J lost 2, with 7 bases in between. CDR3 length equals 12 residues. The CDR3 spells CASSGTNYGYTF. CDR3 bases: TGTGCCAGCAGCGGGACAAACTATGGCTACACCTTC.

The chain recombines TRBV11-2 with TRBJ2-3, with 8 bases identical to TRBD2. The CDR3 loop spans 18 amino acids. Germline CDR1 is SGHAT and CDR2 is FQNNGV. V gave up 3 bases and J gave up 3 bases; unmatched junction bases: 14. The CDR3 DNA follows: TGTGCCAGCAGCTTTTCCTTGATGGCGGGAGGCCGTACAGATACGCAGTATTTT. Its protein is CASSFSLMAGGRTDTQYF.

The chain couples TRBV24-1 to TRBJ2-5; D perhaps matches TRBD2 (6 bases). Germline CDR1 is KGHDR and CDR2 is SFDVKD. Trimming stripped 1 base from V and 5 bases from J, with 16 bases between. The CDR3 covers 16 residues. The CDR3 here is CATSDLAPGLFETQYF. The CDR3 bases are TGTGCCACCAGTGATTTAGCCCCGGGACTGTTCGAGACCCAGTACTTC.

V is TRBV5-4 and J is TRBJ1-1; perhaps TRBD1 as D (5 bases). Trimming took off 0 bases at V and 4 bases at J, with 16 bases between the two ends. The CDR3 is 16 residues long. From germline, CDR1 is SGHNT and CDR2 YYREEE (reference sequence). CDR3 residues: CASSLEGLGVSTEAFF. CDR3 in DNA: TGTGCCAGCAGCTTGGAGGGACTGGGGGTGAGCACTGAAGCTTTCTTT.

The rearrangement joins TRBV19 to TRBJ1-2; D not resolved. Per the germline V gene, CDR1 is LNHDA and CDR2 is SQIVND (reference sequence). With 5 bases removed from V and 8 bases from J, the gap between germline ends came to 18 bases. The CDR3 is 14 residues long. CDR3 region: CASSDDLRRRGYTF. In DNA, the CDR3 is TGTGCCAGTAGTGACGATTTGAGAAGGCGGGGCTACACCTTC.

The V and J genes are TRBV6-5 and TRBJ1-5; 8 bases map to TRBD1. Germline lookup yields CDR1 MNHEY and CDR2 SVGAGI. V was clipped by 6 bases and J by 4 bases; unmatched bases: 8. CDR3 length: 15 amino acids. The CDR3 loop is CASSWTGFGNQPQHF. The CDR3 DNA follows: TGTGCCAGCAGCTGGACAGGGTTTGGGAATCAGCCCCAGCATTTT.

The chain uses TRBV7-9 and TRBJ2-3, with a weak D call TRBD1 (6 bases). Trimming stripped 8 bases from V and 1 base from J, with 10 bases between. The length of the CDR3 is 13 residues. Germline lookup yields CDR1 SEHNR and CDR2 FQNEAQ (reference sequence). In nucleotides, the CDR3 is TGTGCCAGCGAAAAGGGGGGCACAGATACGCAGTATTTT. Protein: CASEKGGTDTQYF.

V gene TRBV7-8 combines with J gene TRBJ2-7; D is possibly TRBD2 (5 bases). The CDR3 has 14 amino acids. Trimming pared 2 bases from V and 1 base from J, leaving 9 bases between. Germline lookup yields CDR1 SGHVS and CDR2 FQNEAQ. The CDR3 DNA follows: TGTGCCAGCAGCTTATTCGAGGGTTCCTACGAGCAGTACTTC. It yields the protein CASSLFEGSYEQYF.

The chain carries TRBV7-2 and TRBJ2-5; 8 bases line up with TRBD2. The CDR3 is 14 amino acids. V shed 5 bases and J 7 bases; nucleotides not matched to a gene: 9. CDR1 is SGHTA, CDR2 FQGNSA, per germline. The CDR3 nucleotides are TGTGCCAGCAGCCACGCCGGGGGGGTTGGGACCCAGTACTTC. The encoded protein is CASSHAGGVGTQYF.

The chain joins TRBV7-3 to TRBJ2-1, with 11 nucleotides matching TRBD2. The J segment lost 3 bases and the V segment lost 1 base, leaving 5 bases of the junction unmatched. Germline assignment: CDR1 SGHTA and CDR2 FQGTGA. The CDR3 totals 17 residues. CDR3 in amino acids: CASSLSFTSGSYNEQFF. The CDR3 bases are TGTGCCAGCAGCTTAAGCTTTACTAGCGGGAGCTACAATGAGCAGTTCTTC.

This clone is a singleton in its sample. V gene TRBV6-5 combines with J gene TRBJ1-4; a weak D match, TRBD1 (6 bases). CDR3 length: 16 amino acids. Germline CDR1 reads MNHEY; CDR2 reads SVGAGI. The V gene lost 2 bases and the J gene lost 8 bases, with 18 bases spanning the gap. CDR3 sequence reads: CASSYGYPGQLEKLFF. The CDR3 bases are TGTGCCAGCAGTTACGGGTATCCTGGACAGCTAGAAAAACTGTTTTTT.

The V call is TRBV4-1, the J call TRBJ2-7; 9 bases are shared with TRBD2. V lost 0 bases to trimming and J lost 5 bases; unmatched junction nucleotides: 5. The germline V gene encodes CDR1 MGHRA and CDR2 YSYEKL. The CDR3 runs to 15 residues. This CDR3 reads CASSQELAGANEQYF. The DNA of the CDR3 is TGCGCCAGCAGCCAAGAGTTAGCGGGAGCCAACGAGCAGTACTTC.

The chain links TRBV30 to TRBJ1-2; D is undetermined. CDR1 and CDR2 from the germline V gene are GTSNPN and SVGIG (reference sequence). The CDR3 is made up of 12 amino acids. The ends were cut back, 5 bases at V and 6 bases at J, with 13 bases in the middle. The CDR3 coding sequence is TGTGCCTGGGCCCGCGGGATTCATGGCTACACCTTC. Protein product: CAWARGIHGYTF.

J is TRBJ2-1 and V is TRBV7-2, with D uncertain. The CDR3 runs to 16 residues. V dropped 0 bases and J dropped 3 bases, with 12 bases sitting between them. Germline V gene data show CDR1 as SGHTA and CDR2 as FQGNSA. CDR3 nucleotides: TGTGCCAGCAGCTTAGCGGCTCTTACTAACTACAATGAGCAGTTCTTC. Translation gives CASSLAALTNYNEQFF.

The chain has TRBV10-3 and TRBJ2-1; TRBD1 aligns across 7 bases. Per germline, CDR1 ENHRY and CDR2 SYGVKD. Trimming took 6 bases from V and 4 from J; bases not matched to a gene: 9. This CDR3 is built from 15 residues. The chain's CDR3 is CAISRDRQPYNEQFF. For the CDR3, the DNA is TGTGCCATCAGCAGGGACAGACAGCCTTACAATGAGCAGTTCTTC.

This chain joins TRBV15 and TRBJ1-2; 7 bases map to TRBD1. Trimming cost V 5 bases and J 5 bases; bases outside gene matches: 5. Germline-derived CDR1 and CDR2 are LNHNV and YYDKDF (reference sequence). The CDR3 is made up of 13 amino acids. The CDR3 coding sequence is TGTGCCACCAGCCCCGGGACAGATTATGGCTACACCTTC. This sequence encodes CATSPGTDYGYTF. The complete variable domain, with remaining parts taken from reference TRBV15 and TRBJ1-2, reads DAMVIQNPRYQVTQFGKPVTLSCSQTLNHNVMYWYQQKSSQAPKLLFHYYDKDFNNEADTPDNFQSRRPNTSFCFLDIRSPGLGDTAMYLCATSPGTDYGYTFGSGTRLTVV.

The chain has TRBV19 and TRBJ1-4, with 9 bases that match TRBD1. The CDR3 has 15 amino acids. Germline V CDR1 and CDR2: LNHDA, SQIVND (reference sequence). J lost 8 bases, V lost 5 bases, and 9 bases had no gene match. CDR3 sequence: CASSPQGQGGEKLFF. The CDR3, as DNA: TGTGCCAGTAGTCCCCAGGGACAGGGCGGCGAAAAACTGTTTTTT. Full variable domain (outside the CDR3, taken from reference TRBV19 and TRBJ1-4): DGGITQSPKYLFRKEGQNVTLSCEQNLNHDAMYWYRQDPGQGLRLIYYSQIVNDFQKGDIAEGYSVSREKKESFPLTVTSAQKNPTAFYLCASSPQGQGGEKLFFGSGTQLSVL.

J is TRBJ1-3 and V is TRBV7-2; 7 bases map to TRBD1. The CDR3 extends over 15 amino acids. V shed 1 base and J 3 bases; nucleotides not matched to a gene: 3. The germline V gene encodes CDR1 SGHTA and CDR2 FQGNSA. The CDR3 region has the DNA TGTGCCAGCAGCTTAGAGACAGGGCTTGGAAACACCATATATTTT. Encoded protein: CASSLETGLGNTIYF.

This chain connects TRBV7-2 to TRBJ2-6; tentative D call: TRBD2 (6 bases). Trimming took 3 bases from V and 4 from J, leaving 13 bases between them. This CDR3 contains 16 residues. From germline, CDR1 is SGHTA and CDR2 FQGNSA. The CDR3 is CASSLVGAGGANVLTF. CDR3 sequence (DNA): TGTGCCAGCAGCTTGGTAGGGGCGGGGGGGGCCAACGTCCTGACTTTC. The full variable domain, with the rest looked up from reference TRBV7-2 and TRBJ2-6, is GAGVSQSPSNKVTEKGKDVELRCDPISGHTALYWYRQSLGQGLEFLIYFQGNSAPDKSGLPSDRFSAERTGGSVSTLTIQRTQQEDSAVYLCASSLVGAGGANVLTFGAGSRLTVL.

The V gene is TRBV7-9, the J gene TRBJ1-6, with 7 bases aligning to TRBD1. The CDR3 contains 18 residues. Germline CDR1 is SEHNR and CDR2 is FQNEAQ (reference sequence). With 5 bases clipped from V and 7 bases from J, the junction kept 17 bases outside the gene matches. CDR3 in amino acids: CASSRFGGQVVSNSPLHF. CDR3 DNA: TGTGCCAGCAGCCGATTCGGAGGACAGGTGGTGAGCAATTCACCCCTCCACTTT.